This T cell receptor beta chain comes out of a study of PD-L1 blockade in urothelial cancer. Time point given: peripheral blood 6 weeks after treatment start. The method was immunoSEQ multiplex PCR; TCRdb's version includes in-frame clones alone and lacks a portion of them. The sample has some 75,000 clones, around 93% seen once. The sample consisted of PBMCs, taken around atezolizumab (anti-PD-L1) treatment. This sequence was found in an elderly woman with urothelial cancer.

Here the CDR3 DNA reads TGTGCCAGTAGTATTAGCGGGAGCGGATCAGATACGCAGTATTTT. Its protein product is CASSISGSGSDTQYF. The J gene is TRBJ2-3, the V gene TRBV19; 9 nucleotides align to TRBD2. Per the germline V gene, CDR1 is LNHDA and CDR2 is SQIVND (reference sequence). This CDR3 contains 15 residues. Trimming at V came to 3 bases and at J to 4 bases, leaving 5 bases not matched to a gene.